A single sample gave rise to the 21 T cell receptor beta chains below, sequenced in a study of T cell repertoires in cytomegalovirus infection. TCRdb reprocessed the reads via MiXCR and lists one record per CDR3 protein. The repertoire holds some 900,000 distinct CDR3 sequences, with approximately 30% as singletons. Their antigens are not known. The sequencing here drew on cultured CD8+ T cells from PBMCs, taken from culture after CMV antigen stimulation. The source is a human donor in good health (CMV status not recorded). Some clones in this sample may be carry-over from other donors' samples.

The chain links TRBV19 to TRBJ2-6; D gene uncertain. The germline V gene encodes CDR1 LNHDA and CDR2 SQIVND (reference sequence). The CDR3 is 16 amino acids. Between the trimmed V and J ends, which lost 5 bases and 4 bases, there was a span of 15 bases. CDR3 nucleotides: TGTGCCAGTAGTGTCGACGTATCTCTAGGGGCCAACGTCCTGACTTTC. It codes for CASSVDVSLGANVLTF.

The chain is built from TRBV10-2 and TRBJ1-1; D is unclear. The CDR3 sequence is 14 residues long. V lost 7 bases to trimming and J lost 4 bases, with 16 bases between them. In germline, CDR1 is WSHSY, CDR2 SAAADI. CDR3 residues: CASMLGTGITEAFF. The CDR3, as DNA: TGCGCCAGCATGCTGGGCACGGGGATCACTGAAGCTTTCTTT.

This clonotype was counted only a few times. The chain combines TRBV6-5 with TRBJ2-5, with a possible D match to TRBD2 (5 bases). Germline-derived CDR1 and CDR2 are MNHEY and SVGAGI. The V and J ends lost 7 bases and 7 bases respectively, with 10 bases between them. This CDR3 spans 11 amino acids. The CDR3 loop is CASIARGTQYF. CDR3 DNA sequence: TGTGCCAGCATAGCCCGGGGGACCCAGTACTTC.

This chain connects TRBV6-6 to TRBJ2-5, with 10 bases lining up with TRBD1. CDR1 and CDR2 (germline): MNHNY, SVGAGI (reference sequence). CDR3 length: 14 residues. J was trimmed by 3 bases and V by 5 bases; bases with no gene match: 3. The chain's CDR3 is CASSQGQGKETQYF. The CDR3 nucleotides are TGTGCCAGCAGTCAGGGACAGGGGAAAGAGACCCAGTACTTC.

V usage is TRBV7-8 and J usage is TRBJ1-2; TRBD1 aligns across 7 bases. Germline values: CDR1 SGHVS, CDR2 FQNEAQ. V was clipped by 1 base and J by 0 bases; unmatched bases: 11. The CDR3 has 18 amino acids. CDR3: CASSLEIGGQDPNYGYTF. The CDR3 bases are TGTGCCAGCAGCTTAGAGATCGGAGGACAGGACCCTAACTATGGCTACACCTTC. Drawing the rest from reference TRBV7-8 and TRBJ1-2, the complete variable domain is GAGVSQSPRYKVAKRGQDVALRCDPISGHVSLFWYQQALGQGPEFLTYFQNEAQLDKSGLPSDRFFAERPEGSVSTLKIQRTQQEDSAVYLCASSLEIGGQDPNYGYTFGSGTRLTVV.

This clonotype has just a few counts. The chain links TRBV27 to TRBJ1-1; 8 bases map to TRBD1. Trimming at V came to 4 bases and at J to 0 bases, leaving 13 bases not matched to a gene. The CDR3 is 18 amino acids. The V gene's germline CDR1 is MNHEY and CDR2 SMNVEV (reference sequence). The CDR3 sequence is CASSSLRTGGIMNTEAFF. CDR3 nucleotide sequence: TGTGCCAGCAGTTCGTTACGTACAGGGGGAATAATGAACACTGAAGCTTTCTTT.

The chain recombines TRBV7-9 with TRBJ1-1; D remains ambiguous. Trimming shortened V by 2 bases and J by 2 bases, and 9 bases separated the two germline ends. The CDR3 extends over 14 amino acids. Germline V CDR1 and CDR2: SEHNR, FQNEAQ (reference sequence). This CDR3 is CASSLTEGNTEAFF. Here the CDR3 DNA reads TGTGCCAGCAGCTTAACAGAGGGTAACACTGAAGCTTTCTTT.

This clonotype was picked up a small number of times. The chain joins TRBV6-1 to TRBJ2-7; D gene ambiguous. Germline V gives CDR1 MNHNS, CDR2 SASEGT. The CDR3 runs 10 residues. Trimming cost V 10 bases and J 4 bases, with 8 bases left between them. The CDR3 nucleotides are TGTGCCATCGCAGGATACGAGCAGTACTTC. It translates to CAIAGYEQYF.

This clonotype has more than one count but fewer than ten. The chain links TRBV19 to TRBJ1-1; TRBD1 is a possible D gene (5 bases). CDR1 and CDR2 from the germline V gene are LNHDA and SQIVND (reference sequence). The CDR3 covers 19 residues. V was clipped by 5 bases and J by 2 bases, with 27 bases between them. In DNA form, the CDR3 reads TGTGCCAGTAGTCCGGGGCAGGCCTTGAAGGCTTCGGGCAACACTGAAGCTTTCTTT. Its protein product is CASSPGQALKASGNTEAFF.

This clonotype occurred a few times. The V gene is TRBV12-3 or TRBV12-4, the J gene TRBJ1-3, with TRBD1 as a possible D gene (6 bases). Trimming removed 6 bases at V and 2 bases at J, with 17 bases between. The CDR3 is 16 amino acids. The CDR3 protein is CASRPSDRLAGNTIYF. Written as DNA, the CDR3 is TGTGCCAGCAGGCCTTCCGACAGGCTGGCTGGAAACACCATATATTTT.

The table lists this clonotype with a few counts. V usage is TRBV7-9 and J usage is TRBJ2-1; no reliable D call. The CDR3 extends over 15 amino acids. V was cut by 1 base and J by 5 bases, with 12 bases left in between. Germline-derived CDR1 and CDR2 are SEHNR and FQNEAQ (reference sequence). The CDR3: CASSLVLSGDNEQFF. CDR3 nucleotides: TGTGCCAGCAGCTTAGTATTGTCGGGCGACAATGAGCAGTTCTTC.

The V call is TRBV6-5, the J call TRBJ1-1, with D unresolved. The germline gives CDR1 MNHEY, CDR2 SVGAGI. The ends were cut back, 2 bases at V and 4 bases at J, with 14 bases in the middle. The CDR3 loop spans 15 amino acids. The CDR3 nucleotides are TGTGCCAGCAGTTACCGGACTACCAGCGGCACTGAAGCTTTCTTT. Its protein is CASSYRTTSGTEAFF.

The chain joins TRBV27 to TRBJ1-2; D remains ambiguous. The ends were cut back, 3 bases at V and 3 bases at J, with 14 bases in the middle. This CDR3 is built from 15 residues. In germline, CDR1 is MNHEY, CDR2 SMNVEV (reference sequence). CDR3 residues: CASSFSMGIDYGYTF. The CDR3 bases are TGTGCCAGCAGTTTCTCCATGGGAATTGACTATGGCTACACCTTC.

The rearrangement links TRBV27 to TRBJ2-7, with D perhaps given as TRBD1 or TRBD2 (5 bases each). V shed 3 bases and J shed 6 bases, with 18 bases lying between them. Germline values: CDR1 MNHEY, CDR2 SMNVEV (reference sequence). The CDR3 has 15 amino acids. CDR3 sequence reads: CASSLNRRYAVEQYF. The CDR3 nucleotides read TGTGCCAGCAGTTTGAACAGGAGGTATGCTGTCGAGCAGTACTTC.

The chain combines TRBV2 with TRBJ2-1, with D hard to call. CDR1 and CDR2 from the germline V gene are SNHLY and FYNNEI. This CDR3 contains 14 residues. Trimming removed 2 bases from V and 5 bases from J, with 10 bases in between. Written as DNA, the CDR3 is TGTGCCAGCAGTGAATGGGCAGGTAACAATGAGCAGTTCTTC. It specifies CASSEWAGNNEQFF.

This clonotype was recorded at least ten times. The V gene is TRBV6-5, the J gene TRBJ1-1, with a weak D call TRBD1 (6 bases). In germline, CDR1 is MNHEY, CDR2 SVGAGI. The CDR3 totals 15 residues. The V and J ends lost 0 bases and 1 base respectively, with 9 bases between them. The CDR3 reads CASSYSRTANTEAFF. The CDR3 DNA reads as TGTGCCAGCAGTTACTCCCGGACAGCGAACACTGAAGCTTTCTTT.

This clonotype was recorded at least ten times. The chain employs TRBV7-9 and TRBJ1-1; weak D call: TRBD1 (5 bases). Trimming cost V 4 bases and J 3 bases, with 9 bases left between them. This CDR3 has 13 amino acids. Germline V gene sequence: CDR1 SEHNR, CDR2 FQNEAQ (reference sequence). The DNA of the CDR3 is TGTGCCAGCAGCTGGGAGGGGCACACTGAAGCTTTCTTT. Its protein is CASSWEGHTEAFF.

This clonotype was seen at least ten times. The chain uses TRBV12-3 or TRBV12-4 and TRBJ2-7; D might be TRBD1 or TRBD2, each matching 5 bases. The CDR3 length is 15 residues. Trimming removed 2 bases from V and 7 bases from J, with 18 bases in between. The CDR3 here is CASSLRADPGGEQYF. CDR3 bases: TGTGCCAGCAGTTTAAGGGCGGACCCTGGGGGTGAGCAGTACTTC.

This clonotype was counted only a few times. This chain uses TRBV27 with TRBJ2-2, with D perhaps TRBD2 (6 bases). V shed 3 bases and J shed 3 bases, with 8 bases lying between them. CDR3 length equals 14 residues. Per the germline V gene, CDR1 is MNHEY and CDR2 is SMNVEV (reference sequence). The CDR3 sequence is CASSFRGDTGELFF. The CDR3 DNA follows: TGTGCCAGCAGTTTCCGCGGGGACACCGGGGAGCTGTTTTTT.

This rearrangement joins TRBV5-1 to TRBJ2-7; 10 bases match TRBD2. Per the germline V gene, CDR1 is SGHRS and CDR2 is YFSETQ. The CDR3 has 24 residues. The V gene end was trimmed by 4 bases and the J gene end by 3 bases; junction bases not matched to a gene: 34. The chain's CDR3 is CASSSGGDSLRGRLAGVRIYEQYV. The CDR3 DNA sequence: TGCGCCAGCAGCAGTGGTGGGGACTCACTCAGGGGGCGGCTAGCGGGGGTTCGTATCTACGAGCAGTACGTC.

V gene TRBV12-3 or TRBV12-4 combines with J gene TRBJ1-1, with D perhaps matching TRBD1 (5 bases). The V and J ends lost 5 bases and 11 bases respectively, with 15 bases between them. The CDR3 runs to 12 residues. DNA for the CDR3: TGTGCCAGCAGTCCCCTTGGCGAGGGGGCTTTCTTT. Translating it yields CASSPLGEGAFF.